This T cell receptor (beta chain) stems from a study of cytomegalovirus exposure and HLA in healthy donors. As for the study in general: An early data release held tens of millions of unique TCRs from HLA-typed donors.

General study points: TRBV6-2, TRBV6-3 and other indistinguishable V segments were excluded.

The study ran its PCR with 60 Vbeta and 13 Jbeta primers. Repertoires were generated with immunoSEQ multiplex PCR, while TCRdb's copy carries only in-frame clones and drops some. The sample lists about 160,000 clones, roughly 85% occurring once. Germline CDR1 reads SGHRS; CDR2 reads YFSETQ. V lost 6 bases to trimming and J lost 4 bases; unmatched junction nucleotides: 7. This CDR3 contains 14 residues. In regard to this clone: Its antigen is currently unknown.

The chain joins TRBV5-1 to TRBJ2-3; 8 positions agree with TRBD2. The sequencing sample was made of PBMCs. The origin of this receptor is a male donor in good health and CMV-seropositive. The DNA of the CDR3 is TGCGCCAGCAAACCGGGACTAGGGGCAGATACGCAGTATTTT. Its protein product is CASKPGLGADTQYF. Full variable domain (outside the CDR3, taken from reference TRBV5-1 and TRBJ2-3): KAGVTQTPRYLIKTRGQQVTLSCSPISGHRSVSWYQQTPGQGLQFLFEYFSETQRNKGNFPGRFSGRQFSNSRSEMNVSTLELGDSALYLCASKPGLGADTQYFGPGTRLTVL.